The rows below give T cell receptor beta chains drawn from one sample of a study of CD8+ T cells in alopecia areata. The data were produced by immunoSEQ multiplex PCR, yet TCRdb's version contains in-frame clones alone and is incomplete. The repertoire has 170,000 or so clones, about three fifths of them found once; the top ten carry approximately 0.91%. The source material was CD4+ T cells sorted from blood, sampled at week 4, from a patient treated with tofacitinib. The origin of the receptors is a human donor with alopecia areata. Both conserved end residues are trimmed from each CDR3. Fields, in order: V gene, J gene, CDR3 protein.

v_call: TRBV27
j_call: TRBJ2-1
cdr3_aa: ASLQGGNEQF

v_call: TRBV6-5
j_call: TRBJ2-5
cdr3_aa: ASMIGWQETQY

v_call: TRBV6-5
j_call: TRBJ2-3
cdr3_aa: ASSGAGGADTQY

v_call: TRBV7-9
j_call: TRBJ1-2
cdr3_aa: ASSLRQGAMKYGYT

v_call: TRBV30
j_call: TRBJ2-3
cdr3_aa: AWRVRYTQY

v_call: TRBV29-1
j_call: TRBJ1-3
cdr3_aa: SVAGQGSGNTIY

v_call: TRBV30
j_call: TRBJ2-1
cdr3_aa: AWSPGLAGSLF

v_call: TRBV25-1
j_call: TRBJ2-2
cdr3_aa: ASRGWGLVTGELF

v_call: TRBV7-2
j_call: TRBJ2-7
cdr3_aa: ASSLSGGPYEQY

v_call: TRBV6-5
j_call: TRBJ2-7
cdr3_aa: ASSSSSYEQY

v_call: TRBV2
j_call: TRBJ1-1
cdr3_aa: ASSASSGNTEAF

v_call: TRBV6-6
j_call: TRBJ1-4
cdr3_aa: ASSPFEKLF

v_call: TRBV18
j_call: TRBJ2-5
cdr3_aa: ASSPDKRTQY

v_call: TRBV7-9
j_call: TRBJ2-1
cdr3_aa: ASSFGTDYNEQF

v_call: TRBV2
j_call: TRBJ1-2
cdr3_aa: ASSGRDRVGT

v_call: TRBV9
j_call: TRBJ2-7
cdr3_aa: ASSVGHFREQY